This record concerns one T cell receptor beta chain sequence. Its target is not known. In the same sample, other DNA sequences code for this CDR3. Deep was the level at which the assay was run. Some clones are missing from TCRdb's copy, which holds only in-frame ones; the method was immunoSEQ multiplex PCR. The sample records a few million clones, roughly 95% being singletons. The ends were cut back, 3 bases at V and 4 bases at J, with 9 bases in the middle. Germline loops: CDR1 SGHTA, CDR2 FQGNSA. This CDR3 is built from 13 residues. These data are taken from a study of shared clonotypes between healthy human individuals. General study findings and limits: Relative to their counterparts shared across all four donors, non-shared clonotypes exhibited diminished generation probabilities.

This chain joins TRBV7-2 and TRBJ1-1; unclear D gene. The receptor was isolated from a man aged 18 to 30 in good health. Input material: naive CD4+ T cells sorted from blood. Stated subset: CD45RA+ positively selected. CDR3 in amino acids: CASSLRVGTEAFF. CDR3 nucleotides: TGTGCCAGCAGCTTGAGGGTTGGCACTGAAGCTTTCTTT.